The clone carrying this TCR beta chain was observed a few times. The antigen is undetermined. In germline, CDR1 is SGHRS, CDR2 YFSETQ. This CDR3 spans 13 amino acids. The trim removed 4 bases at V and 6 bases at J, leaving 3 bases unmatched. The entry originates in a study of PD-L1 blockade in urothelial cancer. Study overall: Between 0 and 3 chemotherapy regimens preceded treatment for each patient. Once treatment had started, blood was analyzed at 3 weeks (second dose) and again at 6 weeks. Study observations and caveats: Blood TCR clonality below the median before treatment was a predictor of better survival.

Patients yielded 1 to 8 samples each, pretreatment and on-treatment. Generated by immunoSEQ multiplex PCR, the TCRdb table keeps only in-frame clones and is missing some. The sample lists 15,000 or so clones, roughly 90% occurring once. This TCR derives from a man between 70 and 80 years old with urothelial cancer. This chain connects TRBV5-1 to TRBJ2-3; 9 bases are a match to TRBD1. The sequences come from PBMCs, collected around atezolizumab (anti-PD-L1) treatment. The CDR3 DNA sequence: TGCGCCAGCAGCGCCACAGGGGGCGATACGCAGTATTTT. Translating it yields CASSATGGDTQYF.